This TCR beta chain comes out of a study of Graves' ophthalmopathy and Graves' hyperthyroidism. From RNA, the CDR3 regions of TCR beta chains were amplified and sequenced. Investigators did first-round RT-PCR with HTBI primers, then second-round multiplex PCR. TCRdb reprocessed the multiplex PCR reads with MiXCR, giving one entry per CDR3 protein. The sample consists of just over 400,000 distinct CDR3 sequences, about 21% of them appearing once. The CDR3 has 15 amino acids. From germline, CDR1 is MNHEY and CDR2 SVGAGI. The V gene end was trimmed by 0 bases and the J gene end by 3 bases; junction bases not matched to a gene: 3.

The sequenced sample consisted of peripheral blood. The clonotype was recovered from a woman aged 18 to 35 with stable Graves' hyperthyroidism. This chain joins TRBV6-5 and TRBJ2-7; 9 bases are a match to TRBD1. For the CDR3, the DNA is TGTGCCAGCAGTTACTCAGGGACAGGGAACTACGAGCAGTACTTC. Amino acids: CASSYSGTGNYEQYF.